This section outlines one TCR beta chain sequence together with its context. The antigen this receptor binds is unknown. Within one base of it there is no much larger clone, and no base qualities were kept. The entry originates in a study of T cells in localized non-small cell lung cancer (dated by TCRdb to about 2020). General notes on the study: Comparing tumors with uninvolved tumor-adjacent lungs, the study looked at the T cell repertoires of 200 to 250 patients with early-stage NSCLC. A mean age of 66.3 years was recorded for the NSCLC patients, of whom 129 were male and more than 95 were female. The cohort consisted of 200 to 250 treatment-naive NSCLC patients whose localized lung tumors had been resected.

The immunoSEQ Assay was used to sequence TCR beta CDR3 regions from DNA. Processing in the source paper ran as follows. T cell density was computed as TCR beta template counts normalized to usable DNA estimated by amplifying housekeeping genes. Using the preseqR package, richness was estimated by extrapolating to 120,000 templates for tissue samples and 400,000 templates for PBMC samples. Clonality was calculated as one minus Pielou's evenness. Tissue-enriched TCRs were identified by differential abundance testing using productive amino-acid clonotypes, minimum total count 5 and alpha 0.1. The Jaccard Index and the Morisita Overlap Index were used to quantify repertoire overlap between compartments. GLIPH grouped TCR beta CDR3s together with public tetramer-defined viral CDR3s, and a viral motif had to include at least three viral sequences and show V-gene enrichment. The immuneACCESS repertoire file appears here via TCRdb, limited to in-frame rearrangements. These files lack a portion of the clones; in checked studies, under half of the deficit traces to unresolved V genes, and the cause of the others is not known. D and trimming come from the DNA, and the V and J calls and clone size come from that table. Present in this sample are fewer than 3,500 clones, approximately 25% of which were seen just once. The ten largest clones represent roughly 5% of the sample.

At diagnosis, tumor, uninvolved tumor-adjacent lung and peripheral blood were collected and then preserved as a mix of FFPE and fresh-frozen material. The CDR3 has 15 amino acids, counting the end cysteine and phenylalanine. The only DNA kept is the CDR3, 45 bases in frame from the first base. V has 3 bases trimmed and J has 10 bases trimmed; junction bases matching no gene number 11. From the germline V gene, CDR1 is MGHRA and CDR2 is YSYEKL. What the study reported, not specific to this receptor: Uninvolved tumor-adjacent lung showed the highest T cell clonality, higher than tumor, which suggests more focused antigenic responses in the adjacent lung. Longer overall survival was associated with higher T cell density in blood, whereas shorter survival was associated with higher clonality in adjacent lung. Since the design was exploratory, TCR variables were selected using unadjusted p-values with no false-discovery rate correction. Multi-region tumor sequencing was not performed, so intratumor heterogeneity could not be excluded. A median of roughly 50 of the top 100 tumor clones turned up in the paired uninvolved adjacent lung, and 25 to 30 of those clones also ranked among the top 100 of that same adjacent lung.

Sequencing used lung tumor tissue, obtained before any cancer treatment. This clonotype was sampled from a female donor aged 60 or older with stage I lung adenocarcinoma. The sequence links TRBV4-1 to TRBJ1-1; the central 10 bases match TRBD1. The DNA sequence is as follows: TGCGCCAGCAGCCAGGCTCGGGACAGGGGCGAAAGAGCTTTCTTT. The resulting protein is CASSQARDRGERAFF.